Presented here are 12 T cell receptor beta chains from one specimen sequenced in a study of T cell changes during pregnancy in multiple sclerosis. Using immunoSEQ multiplex PCR, the repertoire was profiled, and TCRdb retains in-frame clones only, with some absent. The sample shows around 26,000 clones, approximately 86% of them seen only once. This specimen was CD8+ T cells from peripheral blood mononuclear cells, taken in the first trimester of pregnancy. The origin of the receptors is a female donor in good health, enrolled as a control in a pregnancy study.

The genes are TRBV28 and TRBJ1-1; tentatively, D is TRBD1 (6 bases). The V end lost 7 bases, the J end lost 3 bases, and 12 bases lay between the germline ends. Germline V gives CDR1 MDHEN, CDR2 SYDVKM. The CDR3 totals 13 residues. CDR3 DNA sequence: TGTGCCAGCAACAGGGCCGTTTACACTGAAGCTTTCTTT. This translates into CASNRAVYTEAFF. The complete variable domain, with remaining parts taken from reference TRBV28 and TRBJ1-1, reads DVKVTQSSRYLVKRTGEKVFLECVQDMDHENMFWYRQDPGLGLRLIYFSYDVKMKEKGDIPEGYSVSREKKERFSLILESASTNQTSMYLCASNRAVYTEAFFGQGTRLTVV.

The chain employs TRBV11-2 and TRBJ1-1; no reliable D call. V was cut by 7 bases and J by 0 bases, with 9 bases left in between. The CDR3 has 13 residues. Germline loops: CDR1 SGHAT, CDR2 FQNNGV. The CDR3 loop is CASKSGLNTEAFF. The CDR3 DNA is TGTGCCAGCAAATCGGGGTTGAACACTGAAGCTTTCTTT.

The chain has TRBV2 and TRBJ2-1, with TRBD1 matching 8 bases. V shed 10 bases and J 8 bases; nucleotides not matched to a gene: 16. CDR3 length: 15 residues. Germline V gene sequence: CDR1 SNHLY, CDR2 FYNNEI. CDR3 sequence: CATKDRAYLLDEQFF. CDR3 nucleotides: TGTGCCACCAAGGACAGGGCTTATCTTCTTGATGAGCAGTTCTTC.

The V gene is TRBV7-9, the J gene TRBJ2-1; no clear D gene. The germline V and J ends were trimmed by 3 bases and 0 bases, with 6 bases remaining between them. CDR3 length equals 14 residues. Germline CDR1 reads SEHNR; CDR2 reads FQNEAQ (reference sequence). This CDR3 is CASSFMSSYNEQFF. The CDR3 nucleotides are TGTGCCAGCAGCTTCATGAGCTCCTACAATGAGCAGTTCTTC. The variable domain in full, with the rest retrieved from reference TRBV7-9 and TRBJ2-1, is DTGVSQNPRHKITKRGQNVTFRCDPISEHNRLYWYRQTLGQGPEFLTYFQNEAQLEKSRLLSDRFSAERPKGSFSTLEIQRTEQGDSAMYLCASSFMSSYNEQFFGPGTRLTVL.

J is TRBJ2-7 and V is TRBV6-5; possible D gene TRBD1, 6 bases. V gave up 6 bases and J gave up 5 bases, with 14 bases separating them. In germline, CDR1 is MNHEY, CDR2 SVGAGI. CDR3 size: 13 residues. For the CDR3, the DNA is TGTGCCAGCAGAAATCAGGGGTTCAACGAGCAGTACTTC. This codes for CASRNQGFNEQYF.

The V gene is TRBV7-6, the J gene TRBJ2-2; D is unresolved. From germline, CDR1 is SGHVS and CDR2 FNYEAQ. The CDR3 sequence is 14 residues long. Trimming cost V 6 bases and J 4 bases, with 12 bases left between them. This CDR3 reads CASSPGAGTGELFF. The CDR3 DNA reads TGTGCCAGCAGTCCTGGTGCCGGCACCGGGGAGCTGTTTTTT.

V is TRBV6-5 and J is TRBJ2-1; D might be TRBD1 (5 bases). Germline V gene sequence: CDR1 MNHEY, CDR2 SVGAGI. Trimming stripped 8 bases from V and 0 bases from J, with 11 bases between. The length of the CDR3 is 14 residues. CDR3 in amino acids: CASGRQSSYNEQFF. The CDR3 nucleotides are TGTGCCAGCGGTCGACAGAGCTCCTACAATGAGCAGTTCTTC.

V is TRBV7-9 and J is TRBJ2-7; 7 positions agree with TRBD1. Germline CDR1 and CDR2: SEHNR and FQNEAQ (reference sequence). V shed 4 bases and J 6 bases; nucleotides not matched to a gene: 3. The CDR3 consists of 12 residues. CDR3 in amino acids: CASSSTGFEQYF. The CDR3 DNA reads TGTGCCAGCAGCTCGACAGGGTTCGAGCAGTACTTC.

The V gene is TRBV30, the J gene TRBJ1-2, with D possibly matching TRBD1 (6 bases). This CDR3 spans 15 amino acids. The germline CDR1 and CDR2 sequences are GTSNPN and SVGIG (reference sequence). Trimming took 1 base from V and 6 from J, leaving 18 bases between them. The CDR3 here is CAWSEDIQGYDGYTF. In nucleotides, the CDR3 is TGTGCCTGGAGTGAAGACATTCAGGGGTACGATGGCTACACCTTC.

The V gene is TRBV28, the J gene TRBJ1-2, with a tentative D call TRBD1 (6 bases). The germline V and J ends were trimmed by 3 bases and 8 bases, with 22 bases remaining between them. CDR1 is MDHEN and CDR2 is SYDVKM in the germline V gene. This CDR3 is 16 amino acids long. CDR3 region: CASSLEHREPYGGYTF. The CDR3 DNA follows: TGTGCCAGCAGTTTGGAGCACAGGGAACCATACGGGGGCTACACCTTC.

This rearrangement joins TRBV7-8 to TRBJ2-7; D might be TRBD1 (5 bases). V lost 1 base, J lost 0 bases, and 7 bases lay in between. Germline assignment: CDR1 SGHVS and CDR2 FQNEAQ. The CDR3 is made up of 14 amino acids. CDR3 nucleotides: TGTGCCAGCAGCTTAGGGACAATCTCCTACGAGCAGTACTTC. Translating it yields CASSLGTISYEQYF.

J is TRBJ2-4 and V is TRBV5-1; 7 nucleotides align to TRBD1. Germline trimming cut 4 bases from V and 0 bases from J; bases unmatched to any gene: 7. The germline gives CDR1 SGHRS, CDR2 YFSETQ. There are 16 residues in the CDR3. CDR3 in DNA: TGCGCCAGCAGCCTGACAGGGTTGATAGCCAAAAACATTCAGTACTTC. It is translated as CASSLTGLIAKNIQYF.